This is a list of T cell receptor beta chains from one sample in a study of cytomegalovirus exposure and HLA in healthy donors. Profiled with immunoSEQ multiplex PCR; TCRdb holds only in-frame clones, not every one. This table has about 150,000 clones, roughly 80% appearing once. Sequences were obtained from PBMCs. Receptor source: a woman aged 35 to 49 in good health and CMV-seropositive. Both conserved end residues are trimmed from each CDR3. The order of the fields is V gene, J gene, D gene, CDR3 protein. A D gene is named only where the DNA matches it firmly.

TRBV5-6	TRBJ2-1	.	ASSLDDREQF
TRBV28	TRBJ2-3	.	ASIPRGGPTDTQY
TRBV10-3	TRBJ2-5	.	AISLLAGKETQY
TRBV11-2	TRBJ2-7	.	ASSVGAGDHEQY
TRBV27	TRBJ1-2	TRBD1	ASSLRRTGDGYT
TRBV19	TRBJ1-5	TRBD1	ASSPPDRAQPQH
TRBV4-2	TRBJ1-1	TRBD1	ASSRGGTGGTEAF
TRBV2	TRBJ1-1	.	ASSGVLEAF
TRBV21-1	TRBJ2-7	.	ASSTSPEGQGLVYEQY
TRBV13	TRBJ2-3	TRBD2	ASSFGGAGTDTQY
TRBV5-1	TRBJ1-2	.	ASSSGTAGDGYT
TRBV9	TRBJ1-2	.	ASSAIGEASVGYT
TRBV10-1	TRBJ1-1	.	ADVRERLNTEAF
TRBV27	TRBJ2-6	TRBD1	ASSPTGGISGANVLT
TRBV27	TRBJ2-1	.	ASSLRVTGSGAYNEQF
TRBV18	TRBJ2-1	TRBD1	ASRRDRGSYNEQF
TRBV7-9	TRBJ2-5	.	ASSTGLGVEQY
TRBV5-1	TRBJ2-1	.	ASSRYNEQF
TRBV30	TRBJ2-5	.	AWMTSPGETQY
TRBV30	TRBJ2-7	TRBD2	AWSSGTNYEQY
TRBV5-1	TRBJ2-7	.	ASSLANEVEQY
TRBV7-9	TRBJ2-2	TRBD1	ASLRTGGISTGELF
TRBV6-5	TRBJ2-7	.	ASSFAQGTSYEQY
TRBV5-6	TRBJ1-6	TRBD1	ASSRTGGVGSPLH
TRBV9	TRBJ2-5	TRBD1	ASSVGQGQETQY
TRBV5-6	TRBJ1-3	TRBD1	ASSLPGQASGNTIY
TRBV5-1	TRBJ2-5	.	ASSITAQY
TRBV19	TRBJ1-5	TRBD1	ASSSLYRGLNQPQH
TRBV7-9	TRBJ2-1	.	ASSLSYNEQF
TRBV7-9	TRBJ1-2	.	ASSGPGSDSYT